This TCR beta chain was sequenced for a study of T cell repertoires in cytomegalovirus infection. Study context: Signatures in public TCR beta sequences pointed to both CMV infection and matching HLA type.

TCRdb analysed the reads with MiXCR anew, one entry per CDR3 protein. The sample lists roughly 990,000 distinct CDR3 sequences; about a third were seen once. This clonotype was seen more than once but under ten times. Its antigen is not known. The source of this sequence is a human donor in good health (CMV status not recorded). Some clones in this sample may be carry-over from other donors' samples. This sample comprised cultured CD8+ T cells from PBMCs, obtained from culture after CMV antigen stimulation.

The DNA for the CDR3 is TGTGCCACCAGCAGACGATCTAGGGGTGGTAATTCACCCCTCCACTTT. The encoded protein is CATSRRSRGGNSPLHF. The chain is built from TRBV15 and TRBJ1-6; possibly TRBD1 for D (5 bases). V dropped 2 bases and J dropped 6 bases, with 14 bases sitting between them. This CDR3 is built from 16 residues. Germline CDR1 reads LNHNV; CDR2 reads YYDKDF (reference sequence).